The present TCR beta chain was sequenced within a study of shared clonotypes between healthy human individuals. General study results and limits: Relative to clonotypes present in all four donors, those not shared had lower generation probabilities.

The deep-level immunoSEQ assay was used. Template for every sorted-subset replicate PCR totaled 150 to 250 ng DNA, around 33,000 T cell genomes. In the authors' methods: In the immunoSEQ data, sequences were junction-only and lacked quality scores, so filtering differed. Sequencing used immunoSEQ multiplex PCR; TCRdb keeps in-frame clones, though not all of them. V and J calls and clone size are copied from that table; D and trimming were computed from the DNA. The table shows a few million clones, with about 94% occurring only once. A remark on this clone: Its antigen is unknown.

Germline V lookup: CDR1 SEHNR, CDR2 FQNEAQ (reference sequence). The germline V and J ends were trimmed by 4 bases and 9 bases, with 13 bases remaining between them. The CDR3 spans 14 residues. V usage is TRBV7-9 and J usage is TRBJ1-6; D remains unclear. The sequenced sample was naive CD4+ T cells sorted from blood. Subset given: CD45RA+ positively selected. The source is a man aged 18-30 years in good health. The CDR3 DNA is TGTGCCAGCAGCTCTAGGGCGGATGGTTCACCCCTCCACTTT. Its translation: CASSSRADGSPLHF.